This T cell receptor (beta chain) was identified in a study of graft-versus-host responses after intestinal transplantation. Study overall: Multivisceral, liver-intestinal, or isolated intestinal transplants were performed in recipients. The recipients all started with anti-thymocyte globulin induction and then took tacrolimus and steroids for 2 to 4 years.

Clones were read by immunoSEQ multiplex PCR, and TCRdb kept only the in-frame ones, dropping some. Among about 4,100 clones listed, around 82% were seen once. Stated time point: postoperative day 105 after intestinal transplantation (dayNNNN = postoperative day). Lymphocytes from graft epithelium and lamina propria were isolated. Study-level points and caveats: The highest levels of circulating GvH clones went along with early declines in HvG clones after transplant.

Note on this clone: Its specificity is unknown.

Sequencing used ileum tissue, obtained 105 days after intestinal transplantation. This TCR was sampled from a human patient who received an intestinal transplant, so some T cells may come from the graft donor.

As DNA, the CDR3 is TGTGCCAGTAGTGGGGTAGCGGGAGTTAATGAGCAGTTCTTC. As protein: CASSGVAGVNEQFF. This rearrangement joins TRBV19 to TRBJ2-1; TRBD2 matches at 9 bases. Germline trimming cut 5 bases from V and 7 bases from J; bases unmatched to any gene: 6. There are 14 residues in the CDR3. Germline V CDR1 and CDR2: LNHDA, SQIVND (reference sequence). The variable domain in full, completed from reference TRBV19 and TRBJ2-1, reads DGGITQSPKYLFRKEGQNVTLSCEQNLNHDAMYWYRQDPGQGLRLIYYSQIVNDFQKGDIAEGYSVSREKKESFPLTVTSAQKNPTAFYLCASSGVAGVNEQFFGPGTRLTVL.